Each of the 24 T cell receptor beta chains below was sequenced from the same sample in a study of vaccination and CD4 T cells after COVID-19. Sample treatment: roughly ten-day PBMC culture with coronavirus spike peptide pools or control peptides (ViraFEST assay). These receptors' targets are unknown. Sequenced with the Oncomine TCR Beta short-read assay was DNA taken from cultured CD4+ T cells. Via MiXCR, TCRdb re-called the PCR reads, giving one row per CDR3 protein. The sample holds 20,000 to 25,000 distinct CDR3 sequences, nearly 50% seen once. Sequencing was done on a sample of CD4+ T cells from blood, cultured in vitro. Source of these receptors: a human donor who had recovered from COVID-19.

V is TRBV6-1 and J is TRBJ1-2; perhaps TRBD1 as D (5 bases). There are 13 residues in the CDR3. CDR1 MNHNS and CDR2 SASEGT come from the germline V gene. Trimming removed 5 bases at V and 8 bases at J, with 15 bases between. CDR3 sequence: CASSRGPGEGYTF. The CDR3 nucleotides are TGTGCCAGCAGTCGCGGGCCGGGGGAGGGCTACACCTTC.

The chain carries TRBV20-1 and TRBJ2-2; tentatively, D is TRBD2 (6 bases). Germline values: CDR1 DFQATT, CDR2 SNEGSKA (reference sequence). V lost 5 bases, J lost 3 bases, and 13 bases lay in between. CDR3 size: 14 residues. The DNA of the CDR3 is TGCAGTGCTGTGACTAGTCGTGACACCGGGGAGCTGTTTTTT. Translation gives CSAVTSRDTGELFF.

This clonotype has a handful of counts. This chain connects TRBV6-1 to TRBJ1-5; TRBD1 matches 7 bases. The CDR3 consists of 13 residues. Germline loops: CDR1 MNHNS, CDR2 SASEGT. V lost 10 bases to trimming and J lost 3 bases; unmatched junction nucleotides: 6. CDR3 in DNA: TGTGCCACCTCGACAGGGAACAATCAGCCCCAGCATTTT. Protein sequence: CATSTGNNQPQHF.

As concerns this clonotype: At one boundary the junction diverges from the germline segment, which might be a read error. The chain recombines TRBV10-3 with TRBJ2-4, with D possibly TRBD2 on 5 matching bases. Germline-derived CDR1 and CDR2 are ENHRY and SYGVKD. The CDR3 totals 13 residues. The CDR3 is CASSYVGEGIQYF. Here the CDR3 DNA reads TGTGCCAGCAGTTACGTCGGGGAAGGCATTCAGTACTTC.

This clonotype was seen a handful of times. This chain joins TRBV6-5 and TRBJ1-1; weak D call: TRBD1 (5 bases). CDR1 is MNHEY, CDR2 SVGAGI, per germline. CDR3 size: 13 residues. V lost 4 bases and J 7 bases, leaving 13 bases between the germline ends. CDR3 protein: CASSFSGVLEAFF. The CDR3 nucleotides are TGTGCCAGCAGTTTTTCGGGGGTCCTTGAAGCTTTCTTT.

The gene calls are TRBV10-3 and TRBJ2-5, with 10 bases identical to TRBD2. The CDR3 loop spans 15 amino acids. V trimming: 10 bases; J trimming: 3 bases; junction bases outside the gene matches: 11. Germline values: CDR1 ENHRY, CDR2 SYGVKD. DNA for the CDR3: TGTGCCACGCGATTAGCGGGAGGCGGAAAAGAGACCCAGTACTTC. It encodes CATRLAGGGKETQYF.

The V and J genes are TRBV20-1 and TRBJ2-7; D is perhaps TRBD2 (5 bases). V was shortened by 5 bases and J by 6 bases, with 20 bases between the two germline ends. This CDR3 region has 14 residues. CDR1 and CDR2 from the germline V gene are DFQATT and SNEGSKA (reference sequence). In nucleotides, the CDR3 is TGCAGTGCTCCAAGAGGGTCAGCCACTCGCGAGCAGTACTTC. The encoded protein is CSAPRGSATREQYF.

The chain uses TRBV10-1 and TRBJ2-1, with unresolved D. This CDR3 is 10 amino acids long. CDR1 and CDR2 from the germline V gene are WNHNN and SYGVQD (reference sequence). V was cut by 5 bases and J by 10 bases, with 6 bases left in between. Here the CDR3 DNA reads TGCGCCAGCAGTCTGCGGGAGCAGTTCTTC. It yields the protein CASSLREQFF.

The rearrangement links TRBV6-2 or TRBV6-3 to TRBJ2-7, with 11 bases aligning to TRBD2. The CDR3 is 17 residues long. CDR1 is MNHEY and CDR2 is SVGEGT in the germline V gene. With 5 bases clipped from V and 0 bases from J, the junction kept 9 bases outside the gene matches. For the CDR3, the DNA is TGTGCCAGCAGTCCGACCGGGACTAGCGGTTACTCCTACGAGCAGTACTTC. Translated, it gives CASSPTGTSGYSYEQYF.

This clonotype turned up a few times. The chain employs TRBV7-8 and TRBJ2-4; D ambiguous. CDR1 and CDR2 from the germline V gene are SGHVS and FQNEAQ. The CDR3 spans 16 residues. Trimming took off 1 base at V and 0 bases at J, with 10 bases between the two ends. The DNA for the CDR3 is TGTGCCAGCAGCTTAGATACGGCGCTAGCCAAAAACATTCAGTACTTC. Translated: CASSLDTALAKNIQYF.

The chain has TRBV28 and TRBJ1-2, with 7 bases fitting TRBD1. The J segment lost 4 bases and the V segment lost 3 bases, leaving 8 bases of the junction unmatched. Germline loops: CDR1 MDHEN, CDR2 SYDVKM. The CDR3 totals 15 residues. CDR3 amino acids: CASSLKGALFYGYTF. CDR3 coding DNA: TGTGCCAGCAGTTTGAAGGGGGCGCTTTTCTATGGCTACACCTTC.

V gene TRBV20-1 combines with J gene TRBJ1-5; 8 nucleotides align to TRBD1. J lost 0 bases, V lost 0 bases, and 7 bases had no gene match. The CDR3 spans 17 residues. The germline V gene encodes CDR1 DFQATT and CDR2 SNEGSKA (reference sequence). The DNA for the CDR3 is TGCAGTGCTAGAGATGGACAGGGATATGATAGCAATCAGCCCCAGCATTTT. This translates into CSARDGQGYDSNQPQHF.

This clonotype came up a few times. The chain carries TRBV27 and TRBJ1-5; 7 bases fit TRBD1. The V gene's germline CDR1 is MNHEY and CDR2 SMNVEV (reference sequence). This CDR3 has 13 residues. The V and J ends lost 6 bases and 12 bases, in that order; junction bases with no gene match: 11. CDR3 bases: TGTGCCAGCAGCCTTAACCCGGGACAGAACCAGCATTTT. Encoded protein: CASSLNPGQNQHF.

V is TRBV6-2 or TRBV6-3 and J is TRBJ2-7; 8 bases align to TRBD2. Germline CDR1 and CDR2: MNHEY and SVGEGT. This CDR3 spans 15 amino acids. Unmatched junction bases numbered 9, after V lost 2 bases and J lost 6 bases. CDR3 DNA sequence: TGTGCCAGCAGTTACGAAGGACTAGCAGCTAGCGAGCAGTACTTC. It specifies CASSYEGLAASEQYF.

The V gene is TRBV7-9, the J gene TRBJ2-1, with 7 bases that match TRBD1. CDR1 and CDR2 from the germline V gene are SEHNR and FQNEAQ (reference sequence). The length of the CDR3 is 17 residues. Losses at the gene ends were 3 bases for V and 0 bases for J; bases not matched to a gene: 8. The CDR3 coding sequence is TGTGCCAGCAGCTTGCGACAGGGAAGTAGCTCCTACAATGAGCAGTTCTTC. It is translated as CASSLRQGSSSYNEQFF.

J is TRBJ2-1 and V is TRBV9, with TRBD2 matching 8 bases. Germline V lookup: CDR1 SGDLS, CDR2 YYNGEE. This CDR3 is built from 15 residues. J lost 4 bases, V lost 4 bases, and 7 bases had no gene match. This chain's CDR3 is CASSFQRETYNEQFF. CDR3 DNA: TGTGCCAGCAGCTTCCAGCGGGAGACTTACAATGAGCAGTTCTTC. The variable domain in full, completed from reference TRBV9 and TRBJ2-1, reads DSGVTQTPKHLITATGQRVTLRCSPRSGDLSVYWYQQSLDQGLQFLIQYYNGEERAKGNILERFSAQQFPDLHSELNLSSLELGDSALYFCASSFQRETYNEQFFGPGTRLTVL.

There are a few counts of this clonotype. The rearrangement links TRBV30 to TRBJ2-5; 10 nucleotides match TRBD2. This CDR3 region has 15 residues. Germline trimming cut 4 bases from V and 5 bases from J; bases unmatched to any gene: 10. Germline CDR1 and CDR2: GTSNPN and SVGIG (reference sequence). Here the CDR3 DNA reads TGTGCCTGGAATATTCTAGCGGGAGCAGGGGAGACCCAGTACTTC. It encodes CAWNILAGAGETQYF.

V is TRBV27 and J is TRBJ2-1; no reliable D call. Germline V lookup: CDR1 MNHEY, CDR2 SMNVEV (reference sequence). V was pared by 5 bases and J by 0 bases, with 14 bases between. The CDR3 contains 16 residues. For the CDR3, the DNA is TGTGCCAGCAGTCTCGACTCGGGCCTCTCCTACAATGAGCAGTTCTTC. Translation: CASSLDSGLSYNEQFF.

The rearrangement uses TRBV11-3 and TRBJ2-7, with D perhaps TRBD1 or TRBD2 (6 bases each). Germline V gives CDR1 SGHNT, CDR2 YENEEA. V was pared by 5 bases and J by 0 bases, with 11 bases between. The CDR3 runs to 14 residues. The CDR3 loop is CASSVRGDSYEQYF. The CDR3 nucleotides are TGTGCCAGCAGCGTAAGGGGGGACTCCTACGAGCAGTACTTC.

This chain connects TRBV5-1 to TRBJ1-3; possible D gene TRBD1, 5 bases. CDR1 and CDR2 (germline): SGHRS, YFSETQ. Between the trimmed V and J ends, which lost 4 bases and 4 bases, there was a span of 15 bases. The CDR3 spans 15 residues. CDR3 in DNA: TGCGCCAGCAGCATTACTGGCAGGGCCGGAAACACCATATATTTT. Protein product: CASSITGRAGNTIYF.

This clonotype was seen just once. The chain recombines TRBV30 with TRBJ1-4, with 8 bases matching TRBD1. The CDR3 loop spans 16 amino acids. Per the germline V gene, CDR1 is GTSNPN and CDR2 is SVGIG (reference sequence). V lost 6 bases to trimming and J lost 5 bases; unmatched junction nucleotides: 14. The CDR3, as DNA: TGTGCCTGTTCTCAGGGGGCAACTCGGGGAAATGAAAAACTGTTTTTT. Translating it yields CACSQGATRGNEKLFF.

This clonotype was counted a single time. V is TRBV4-1 and J is TRBJ1-1; possibly TRBD1 for D (5 bases). V was shortened by 3 bases and J by 1 base, with 12 bases between the two germline ends. CDR1 and CDR2 from the germline V gene are MGHRA and YSYEKL. The CDR3 is 15 residues long. The CDR3 DNA sequence: TGCGCCAGCAGCCAGACGGGACCGACGAACACTGAAGCTTTCTTT. Translation: CASSQTGPTNTEAFF.

V gene TRBV19 combines with J gene TRBJ2-1; 7 nucleotides line up with TRBD1. The CDR3 has 13 amino acids. Germline CDR1 is LNHDA and CDR2 is SQIVND (reference sequence). V lost 8 bases and J lost 4; bases outside the gene matches: 5. The CDR3 here is CASGHRGYNEQFF. CDR3 nucleotide sequence: TGTGCCAGTGGGCACAGGGGATACAATGAGCAGTTCTTC.

This clonotype came up a few times. This rearrangement joins TRBV19 to TRBJ1-6; 9 bases line up with TRBD1. From germline, CDR1 is LNHDA and CDR2 SQIVND (reference sequence). The CDR3 is made up of 15 amino acids. Losses at the gene ends were 6 bases for V and 8 bases for J; bases not matched to a gene: 8. The CDR3 loop is CASSFIRDRDSPLHF. The CDR3 DNA is TGTGCCAGTAGCTTTATCCGGGACAGGGATTCACCCCTCCACTTT.